These 32 T cell receptor beta chains came from one sample sequenced in a study of a mutant IDH1 vaccine in newly diagnosed glioma. The table came from immunoSEQ multiplex PCR; TCRdb's copy has only in-frame clones and leaves some out. Here the sample spans tens of thousands of clones, approximately 84% being singletons. No cognate antigen is known for these TCRs. Time point indicated: week 23, last vaccination. A single vaccine dose contained 300 ug of mutant IDH1 20-mer peptide, and topical imiquimod was used with it. Sequencing used PBMCs, obtained from a glioma patient whose treatment included an IDH1 peptide vaccine. These receptors were collected from a man between 18 and 29 years old with glioma.

With regard to this clone: The junction differs from germline at one of its ends, possibly a read error. The V call is TRBV7-7, the J call TRBJ2-2; D is unclear. The CDR3 has 12 residues. The germline gives CDR1 SSHAT, CDR2 FNYEAQ (reference sequence). CDR3 coding DNA: TGTGCTAGCAGCGCGAACACCGGGGAGCTGTTTTTT. Its protein is CASSANTGELFF.

The chain joins TRBV9 to TRBJ2-5; 8 nucleotides line up with TRBD2. Germline CDR1 reads SGDLS; CDR2 reads YYNGEE. This CDR3 is built from 13 residues. The V gene end was trimmed by 3 bases and the J gene end by 3 bases; junction bases not matched to a gene: 1. The chain's CDR3 is CASSDSGEETQYF. CDR3 DNA sequence: TGTGCCAGCAGCGATAGCGGGGAAGAGACCCAGTACTTC.

The rearrangement uses TRBV4-3 and TRBJ2-1; tentatively, D is TRBD2 (5 bases). CDR1 is LGHNA, CDR2 YSLEER, per germline. CDR3 length: 17 residues. Trimming left V 0 bases short and J 9 bases short, with 21 bases between. Here the CDR3 reads CASSQDLTIGPYGEQFF. For the CDR3, the DNA is TGCGCCAGCAGCCAAGATTTGACTATCGGGCCCTACGGTGAGCAGTTCTTC.

This clone was recorded once. The chain uses TRBV19 and TRBJ1-1; 10 nucleotides line up with TRBD1. The germline gives CDR1 LNHDA, CDR2 SQIVND (reference sequence). V shed 7 bases, J shed 0 bases, and the junction held 8 bases outside the gene matches. The CDR3 runs to 16 residues. CDR3 sequence reads: CASKGDRGIMNTEAFF. In DNA form, the CDR3 reads TGTGCCAGTAAAGGGGACAGGGGTATAATGAACACTGAAGCTTTCTTT.

This clone was seen a handful of times. The rearrangement joins TRBV7-8 to TRBJ1-3, with 7 bases identical to TRBD1. Germline V gives CDR1 SGHVS, CDR2 FQNEAQ. This CDR3 spans 16 amino acids. The V segment lost 4 bases and the J segment 4 bases; nucleotides outside the gene matches: 10. CDR3 in amino acids: CASSYFGGGSGNTIYF. The CDR3, as DNA: TGTGCCAGCAGCTATTTCGGAGGGGGCTCCGGAAACACCATATATTTT.

The chain employs TRBV11-2 and TRBJ1-1; D is uncertain. Trimming cost V 6 bases and J 1 base, with 12 bases left between them. The CDR3 runs 14 residues. Germline lookup yields CDR1 SGHAT and CDR2 FQNNGV. The CDR3 DNA reads as TGTGCCAGCAGTGAGAGGAACAGGAACACTGAAGCTTTCTTT. It codes for CASSERNRNTEAFF. Full variable domain (remainder filled in from reference TRBV11-2 and TRBJ1-1): EAGVAQSPRYKIIEKRQSVAFWCNPISGHATLYWYQQILGQGPKLLIQFQNNGVVDDSQLPKDRFSAERLKGVDSTLKIQPAKLEDSAVYLCASSERNRNTEAFFGQGTRLTVV.

The chain uses TRBV7-2 and TRBJ2-3; no clear D. This CDR3 region has 14 residues. The germline V and J ends were trimmed by 1 base and 0 bases, with 5 bases remaining between them. Germline V gives CDR1 SGHTA, CDR2 FQGNSA. In nucleotides, the CDR3 is TGTGCCAGCAGCTTAGGGGCGAGCACAGATACGCAGTATTTT. Translation: CASSLGASTDTQYF.

The chain combines TRBV19 with TRBJ2-5; 12 bases fit TRBD1. The germline V gene has CDR1 LNHDA and CDR2 SQIVND (reference sequence). The CDR3 covers 15 residues. After removal of 5 bases from V and 5 bases from J, the junction contained 6 bases not matched to a gene. The CDR3 nucleotides are TGTGCCAGTAGTCCGGGACAGGGGGCCTGGGAGACCCAGTACTTC. The encoded protein is CASSPGQGAWETQYF.

This chain uses TRBV6-5 with TRBJ1-4; 8 bases map to TRBD1. V lost 2 bases to trimming and J lost 7 bases; unmatched junction nucleotides: 6. The V gene's germline CDR1 is MNHEY and CDR2 SVGAGI. This CDR3 region has 15 residues. CDR3 DNA sequence: TGTGCCAGCAGTTACGGATCCGGGACAGGTGAAAAACTGTTTTTT. It yields the protein CASSYGSGTGEKLFF.

The genes are TRBV27 and TRBJ1-6; no reliable D call. CDR1 and CDR2 (germline): MNHEY, SMNVEV (reference sequence). The CDR3 contains 17 residues. Trimming cost V 8 bases and J 6 bases, with 23 bases left between them. The DNA for the CDR3 is TGTGCCAGCGCACCCCCGTGGGGAAACCGCCCTAATTCACCCCTCCACTTT. Its protein is CASAPPWGNRPNSPLHF.

This clone was observed a single time. J is TRBJ2-7 and V is TRBV28, with D maybe TRBD1 (6 bases). This CDR3 region has 15 residues. In germline, CDR1 is MDHEN, CDR2 SYDVKM. Between the trimmed V and J ends, which lost 5 bases and 2 bases, there was a span of 16 bases. The CDR3 DNA reads as TGTGCCAGCAGTCGAGGGGGAGCCCTTACCTACGAGCAGTACTTC. Its translation is CASSRGGALTYEQYF.

The rearrangement joins TRBV5-1 to TRBJ2-5; 10 bases are shared with TRBD1. From germline, CDR1 is SGHRS and CDR2 YFSETQ. Unmatched junction bases numbered 6, after V lost 4 bases and J lost 3 bases. The CDR3 contains 15 residues. This CDR3 reads CASSTRDRGKETQYF. The CDR3 DNA follows: TGCGCCAGCAGCACTCGGGACAGGGGAAAAGAGACCCAGTACTTC.

This rearrangement joins TRBV30 to TRBJ1-5; D not resolved. V was pared by 0 bases and J by 10 bases, with 10 bases between. Germline V gene data show CDR1 as GTSNPN and CDR2 as SVGIG (reference sequence). This CDR3 is 12 amino acids long. DNA for the CDR3: TGTGCCTGGAGTGTACCCCATAGACCCCAGCATTTT. Translation gives CAWSVPHRPQHF.

The chain employs TRBV27 and TRBJ1-1; D may be TRBD1 (5 bases). CDR3 size: 18 residues. With 2 bases removed from V and 4 bases from J, the gap between germline ends came to 23 bases. The germline V gene encodes CDR1 MNHEY and CDR2 SMNVEV (reference sequence). CDR3 loop: CASSLDRGGKMWGTEAFF. CDR3 in DNA: TGTGCCAGCAGTTTAGACCGGGGGGGAAAAATGTGGGGCACTGAAGCTTTCTTT.

The gene calls are TRBV7-9 and TRBJ2-1, with TRBD2 matching 7 bases. The CDR3 consists of 14 residues. The V gene's germline CDR1 is SEHNR and CDR2 FQNEAQ (reference sequence). Losses at the gene ends were 2 bases for V and 5 bases for J; bases not matched to a gene: 3. The DNA for the CDR3 is TGTGCCAGCAGCTTACCCCTAGCGGACAATGAGCAGTTCTTC. Its translation is CASSLPLADNEQFF. Full variable domain (remainder filled in from reference TRBV7-9 and TRBJ2-1): DTGVSQNPRHKITKRGQNVTFRCDPISEHNRLYWYRQTLGQGPEFLTYFQNEAQLEKSRLLSDRFSAERPKGSFSTLEIQRTEQGDSAMYLCASSLPLADNEQFFGPGTRLTVL.

The V gene is TRBV5-1, the J gene TRBJ2-6, with D perhaps TRBD1 (6 bases). CDR1 is SGHRS, CDR2 YFSETQ, per germline. CDR3 size: 16 residues. The V and J ends lost 7 bases and 0 bases respectively, with 14 bases between them. The CDR3 here is CASVRDTSSGANVLTF. The CDR3 bases are TGCGCCAGCGTAAGGGACACGAGCTCTGGGGCCAACGTCCTGACTTTC.

The CDR3 DNA sequence: TGTGCCAGCAGCTTGTACCGGGACAGGGGGTTCTACGAGCAGTACTTC. Its protein product is CASSLYRDRGFYEQYF. This chain connects TRBV5-8 to TRBJ2-7; TRBD1 matches 11 bases. The V gene end was trimmed by 1 base and the J gene end by 3 bases; junction bases not matched to a gene: 6. The CDR3 extends over 16 amino acids. Germline loops: CDR1 SGHTS, CDR2 YDEGEE.

CDR3 region: CASSFGQGKNEKLFF. The CDR3 nucleotides are TGTGCCAGCAGTTTTGGACAGGGGAAAAATGAAAAACTGTTTTTT. The chain recombines TRBV27 with TRBJ1-4, with TRBD1 matching over 9 bases. The CDR3 has 15 amino acids. V dropped 3 bases and J dropped 5; count of bases not matched to a gene: 4. CDR1 MNHEY and CDR2 SMNVEV come from the germline V gene (reference sequence).

The rearrangement joins TRBV5-5 to TRBJ2-1; TRBD1 agrees at 8 bases. This CDR3 comprises 15 residues. In germline, CDR1 is SGHKS, CDR2 YYEKEE (reference sequence). V lost 0 bases and J lost 2; bases outside the gene matches: 1. CDR3 DNA: TGTGCCAGCAGCTTGGCGGGACAGGCCTACAATGAGCAGTTCTTC. This translates into CASSLAGQAYNEQFF.

This sequence joins TRBV4-3 and TRBJ1-1, with 7 nucleotides matching TRBD1. CDR1 LGHNA and CDR2 YSLEER come from the germline V gene. This CDR3 has 16 residues. V trimming: 4 bases; J trimming: 5 bases; junction bases outside the gene matches: 13. In DNA form, the CDR3 reads TGCGCCAGCAGCCTTCAGGGGGGGCCCTTGGGTACTGAAGCTTTCTTT. Encoded protein: CASSLQGGPLGTEAFF.

The rearrangement uses TRBV15 and TRBJ1-4; D gene unclear. V was pared by 3 bases and J by 6 bases, with 8 bases between. This CDR3 is 13 amino acids long. The germline V gene has CDR1 LNHNV and CDR2 YYDKDF (reference sequence). The CDR3 sequence is CATSSNGYEKLFF. In nucleotides, the CDR3 is TGTGCCACCAGCAGTAATGGATATGAAAAACTGTTTTTT.

Turning to this clone: No conserved phenylalanine or tryptophan is present at the end of the CDR3, so a read error is the likely explanation. The limits of the CDR3 on the DNA are not certain, so only TCRdb's listed CDR3 is given. The J gene is TRBJ1-2, the V gene TRBV6-7; no DNA check was done on the table's D call, TRBD1. TRBV6-7 is sorted into the ORF group, with uncertain function. The length of the CDR3 is 10 amino acids, counting both ends. The CDR3: CASSYRGQPL.

The J gene is TRBJ1-2, the V gene TRBV25-1; D is undetermined. V was pared by 1 base and J by 2 bases, with 11 bases between. CDR3 length: 15 amino acids. Germline V CDR1 and CDR2: MGHDK, SYGVNS. The CDR3 loop is CASSESIRGNYGYTF. CDR3 DNA: TGTGCCAGCAGTGAATCGATCCGGGGAAACTATGGCTACACCTTC.

The chain employs TRBV6-5 and TRBJ1-2; 11 bases are shared with TRBD1. CDR3 length equals 14 residues. CDR1 and CDR2 (germline): MNHEY, SVGAGI. With 6 bases clipped from V and 5 bases from J, the junction kept 5 bases outside the gene matches. The CDR3 DNA is TGTGCCAGCAGCCCGGGACAGGGGGGGTATGGCTACACCTTC. Translation: CASSPGQGGYGYTF.

CDR3 in amino acids: CASSSFGQGALVGYTF. The CDR3 bases are TGTGCCAGCAGTTCCTTCGGACAGGGGGCTCTTGTTGGCTACACCTTC. The chain is built from TRBV6-5 and TRBJ1-2; 11 bases align to TRBD1. Germline CDR1 reads MNHEY; CDR2 reads SVGAGI. The V segment lost 4 bases and the J segment 7 bases; nucleotides outside the gene matches: 11. This CDR3 comprises 16 residues.

This chain links TRBV7-9 with TRBJ2-3; tentatively, D is TRBD1 (6 bases). The CDR3 loop spans 16 amino acids. Germline assignment: CDR1 SEHNR and CDR2 FQNEAQ (reference sequence). V lost 5 bases, J lost 4 bases, and 19 bases lay in between. CDR3 sequence reads: CASSPPRNRVADTQYF. The DNA of the CDR3 is TGTGCCAGCAGCCCACCAAGAAACAGGGTTGCAGATACGCAGTATTTT.

The V gene is TRBV7-6, the J gene TRBJ1-2; 9 positions match TRBD1. Germline CDR1 and CDR2: SGHVS and FNYEAQ. CDR3 length: 14 residues. V lost 4 bases, J lost 5 bases, and 5 bases stayed unmatched. The CDR3 nucleotides are TGTGCCAGCAGCTCTAGACAGGGGGGTTATGGCTACACCTTC. Encoded protein: CASSSRQGGYGYTF. The full variable domain, in which reference TRBV7-6 and TRBJ1-2 provide the parts outside the CDR3, is GAGVSQSPRYKVTKRGQDVALRCDPISGHVSLYWYRQALGQGPEFLTYFNYEAQQDKSGLPNDRFSAERPEGSISTLTIQRTEQRDSAMYRCASSSRQGGYGYTFGSGTRLTVV.

This clone has more than one count but fewer than ten. The chain uses TRBV27 and TRBJ1-1; TRBD1 might be the D (5 bases). This CDR3 comprises 15 residues. Trimming shortened V by 4 bases and J by 0 bases, and 12 bases separated the two germline ends. Per the germline V gene, CDR1 is MNHEY and CDR2 is SMNVEV (reference sequence). In DNA, the CDR3 is TGTGCCAGCAGTTACAGGTCTAGCATGAACACTGAAGCTTTCTTT. Translating it yields CASSYRSSMNTEAFF.

This clone was seen a few times. V gene TRBV4-2 combines with J gene TRBJ1-5; D gene unclear. Trimming removed 1 base from V and 5 bases from J, with 12 bases in between. The CDR3 contains 15 residues. CDR1 LGHNA and CDR2 YNFKEQ come from the germline V gene. The CDR3 loop reads CASSQAFHTDQPQHF. The CDR3 coding sequence is TGTGCCAGCAGCCAAGCTTTCCACACGGATCAGCCCCAGCATTTT.

The chain couples TRBV28 to TRBJ1-3, with a tentative D call TRBD1 (5 bases). The germline CDR1 and CDR2 sequences are MDHEN and SYDVKM. CDR3 length equals 19 residues. V was clipped by 5 bases and J by 0 bases, with 23 bases between them. The CDR3 sequence is CASSIWKLRDPRSGNTIYF. CDR3 bases: TGTGCCAGCAGTATTTGGAAACTTAGGGACCCACGCTCTGGAAACACCATATATTTT.

For the CDR3, the DNA is TGTGCCAGCAGTTACGTCCGTTGGCAGCCCCAGCATTTT. Its translation is CASSYVRWQPQHF. The rearrangement links TRBV6-5 to TRBJ1-5; no clear D. This CDR3 spans 13 amino acids. Trimming shortened V by 2 bases and J by 7 bases, and 9 bases separated the two germline ends. Germline values: CDR1 MNHEY, CDR2 SVGAGI.

V and J are TRBV2 and TRBJ2-7; D is possibly TRBD1 (6 bases). The CDR3 is 14 residues long. In germline, CDR1 is SNHLY, CDR2 FYNNEI. V was clipped by 6 bases and J by 2 bases, with 14 bases between them. The CDR3 reads CASRPGTPPYEQYF. As DNA, the CDR3 is TGTGCCAGCAGACCCGGGACACCGCCCTACGAGCAGTACTTC.